This T cell receptor (beta chain) was observed in a study of T cell responses to AZD1222 COVID-19 vaccine. The CDR3 has 16 amino acids. Germline V gene sequence: CDR1 SGDLS, CDR2 YYNGEE. The trim removed 0 bases at V and 5 bases at J, leaving 4 bases unmatched. In regard to this clone: What it binds is not known.

Overall study results and limits: Following two doses of AZD1222, Spike-specific TCR breadth and depth rose. There were mostly white British donors and more females than males, and clonal diversity was possibly underestimated. Among those given AZD1222, only 6 or 7 were seropositive at baseline.

Method: immunoSEQ multiplex PCR; TCRdb's copy keeps in-frame clones and lacks some. Among about 120,000 clones listed, 88% were seen once. This receptor was taken from an adult who received the AZD1222 COVID-19 vaccine. The V and J genes are TRBV9 and TRBJ2-1; TRBD2 matches 11 bases. Sequencing used peripheral blood, obtained 28 days after the second AZD1222 dose. In nucleotides, the CDR3 is TGTGCCAGCAGCGTAGTCGGGACTAGCGGTCACAATGAGCAGTTCTTC. It encodes CASSVVGTSGHNEQFF.